The rows below give T cell receptor beta chains drawn from one sample of a study of shared T cell receptors in the human thymus. Only in-frame clones appear in the TCRdb table, and some are missing; sequencing was by immunoSEQ multiplex PCR. This repertoire shows roughly 710,000 clones, 75% to 90% found once; its top ten account for about 0.0098%. This same sample was also part of a study on human thymus T cells.

Sequenced sample: thymocytes. These receptors originate from a girl younger than two with a congenital heart defect. The CDR3 runs from the conserved cysteine through the conserved F or W. D genes are given only for firm matches. Clone size appears in some rows only: once, few, many, or a class for an expanded clone.

V gene,clone size,J gene,D gene,CDR3 protein,CDR3 DNA
TRBV7-9,-,TRBJ2-7,TRBD1,CASSFDSPGQGSDEQYF,TGTGCCAGCAGCTTCGACTCTCCGGGACAGGGGTCCGACGAGCAGTACTTC
TRBV2,-,TRBJ1-2,TRBD1,CASRGLTGMAYGYTF,TGTGCCAGCAGGGGCCTGACAGGGATGGCCTATGGCTACACCTTC
TRBV6-6,-,TRBJ1-1,-,CASRGGVLTEAFF,TGTGCCAGCCGGGGGGGGGTCTTAACTGAAGCTTTCTTT
TRBV5-4,-,TRBJ1-1,TRBD1,CASSLYKRQGCSEAFF,TGTGCCAGCAGCTTATATAAACGACAGGGTTGCTCTGAAGCTTTCTTT
TRBV27,once,TRBJ2-7,-,CASSLSSGSEQYF,TGTGCCAGCAGTTTATCGAGCGGTTCCGAGCAGTACTTC
TRBV4-1,few,TRBJ1-6,-,CASSQPSHSPLHF,TGCGCCAGCAGCCAACCTTCTCATTCACCCCTCCACTTT
TRBV30,-,TRBJ2-7,TRBD1,CAWSKLGTASYEQYF,TGTGCCTGGAGTAAGCTCGGGACAGCGTCCTACGAGCAGTACTTC
TRBV28,-,TRBJ1-2,-,CASINRYFGYTF,TGTGCCAGCATCAACAGGTATTTCGGCTACACCTTC
TRBV7-2,-,TRBJ2-3,-,CASSLSPRGSRVTDTQYF,TGTGCCAGCAGCTTATCGCCCCGGGGTAGCCGGGTTACAGATACGCAGTATTTT
TRBV15,-,TRBJ2-7,TRBD1,CATSRLNRQGIYEQYF,TGTGCCACCAGCAGACTTAACCGACAGGGTATCTACGAGCAGTACTTC